Below, 12 T cell receptor beta chains from the same sample are listed, as sequenced in a study of post-analysis software for immune sequencing data. Notes on the study in general: Five or six TRBV segments, TRBV5-6, TRBV5-1 and TRBV20-1 among them, were found more frequent in patients than controls.

Their recognized antigens are unknown. Unique molecular identifiers were built into the TCR beta cDNA libraries. Via MiXCR, TCRdb re-called the PCR reads, giving one row per CDR3 protein. The sample lists about 540,000 distinct CDR3 sequences; 30% to 40% were seen once. Sequenced input: blood. These receptor sequences come from a girl aged 2-17 years with multiple sclerosis.

The table lists this clonotype with a few counts. The chain links TRBV7-6 to TRBJ2-6, with TRBD1 matching over 9 bases. Looked up from germline, CDR1 is SGHVS and CDR2 is FNYEAQ. Trimming took 0 bases from V and 4 from J; bases not matched to a gene: 10. This CDR3 is built from 19 residues. In DNA form, the CDR3 reads TGTGCCAGCAGCTTAGCCCCGGGACAGGGTGTATCCGGGGCCAACGTCCTGACTTTC. Translating gives CASSLAPGQGVSGANVLTF.

The sample holds a few counts of this clonotype. The chain has TRBV7-9 and TRBJ2-1; D is unclear. V lost 4 bases, J lost 5 bases, and 24 bases lay in between. The germline gives CDR1 SEHNR, CDR2 FQNEAQ (reference sequence). This CDR3 spans 18 amino acids. CDR3 protein: CASSSLPSHHLTDNEQFF. The DNA for the CDR3 is TGTGCCAGCAGCTCACTCCCATCCCATCATCTAACCGACAATGAGCAGTTCTTC.

V usage is TRBV5-1 and J usage is TRBJ2-2; D not certain. This CDR3 has 15 amino acids. The V end was cut by 0 bases, the J end by 6 bases, with 12 bases between. Germline-derived CDR1 and CDR2 are SGHRS and YFSETQ. The CDR3 loop reads CASSLVKESSGELFF. The CDR3 DNA is TGCGCCAGCAGCTTGGTGAAGGAGTCGTCCGGGGAGCTGTTTTTT.

This clonotype has only a few counts. The rearrangement links TRBV20-1 to TRBJ2-1; the match to TRBD1 covers 7 bases. CDR3 length: 13 residues. In germline, CDR1 is DFQATT, CDR2 SNEGSKA (reference sequence). CDR3 protein: CSGLGTVYNEQFF. CDR3 coding DNA: TGCAGCGGGCTCGGGACAGTCTACAATGAGCAGTTCTTC.

The chain carries TRBV10-3 and TRBJ2-6; no clear D. CDR3 size: 14 residues. Trimming took 3 bases from V and 4 from J, leaving 7 bases between them. Germline loops: CDR1 ENHRY, CDR2 SYGVKD. Here the CDR3 DNA reads TGTGCCATCAGTGACGTAGCAGGGGCCAACGTCCTGACTTTC. Its protein is CAISDVAGANVLTF.

The chain has TRBV7-2 and TRBJ2-2; TRBD1 agrees at 9 bases. The V and J ends lost 3 bases and 10 bases, in that order; junction bases with no gene match: 9. The CDR3 extends over 15 amino acids. Germline V gene data show CDR1 as SGHTA and CDR2 as FQGNSA. CDR3 sequence reads: CASSFFGTGSVELFF. In DNA form, the CDR3 reads TGTGCCAGCAGCTTTTTCGGGACAGGGTCCGTGGAGCTGTTTTTT.

J is TRBJ2-6 and V is TRBV10-3; perhaps TRBD1 as D (5 bases). The CDR3 is 14 residues long. Trimming left V 8 bases short and J 0 bases short, with 8 bases between. Germline V lookup: CDR1 ENHRY, CDR2 SYGVKD. In DNA form, the CDR3 reads TGTGCCATCGGACACGCCTCTGGGGCCAACGTCCTGACTTTC. The encoded protein is CAIGHASGANVLTF.

V is TRBV7-8 and J is TRBJ2-1; a possible D gene is TRBD1 (6 bases). The V gene lost 2 bases and the J gene lost 6 bases, with 23 bases spanning the gap. Germline loops: CDR1 SGHVS, CDR2 FQNEAQ. This CDR3 is built from 18 residues. The CDR3 loop reads CASSLWGGDTGRGNEQFF. As DNA, the CDR3 is TGTGCCAGCAGCTTATGGGGTGGGGACACCGGTAGGGGCAATGAGCAGTTCTTC. Using reference TRBV7-8 and TRBJ2-1 for the parts outside the CDR3, the full variable domain is GAGVSQSPRYKVAKRGQDVALRCDPISGHVSLFWYQQALGQGPEFLTYFQNEAQLDKSGLPSDRFFAERPEGSVSTLKIQRTQQEDSAVYLCASSLWGGDTGRGNEQFFGPGTRLTVL.

This clonotype appeared a few times. V is TRBV7-2 and J is TRBJ2-5, with D perhaps matching TRBD1 or TRBD2 (6 bases each). CDR3 length: 15 residues. Germline loops: CDR1 SGHTA, CDR2 FQGNSA. V gave up 1 base and J gave up 5 bases, with 14 bases separating them. CDR3 in amino acids: CASSLGGAKGETQYF. The CDR3 coding sequence is TGTGCCAGCAGCTTAGGGGGGGCAAAGGGTGAGACCCAGTACTTC.

This sequence joins TRBV10-3 and TRBJ2-3, with 11 positions matching TRBD2. The J segment lost 5 bases and the V segment lost 10 bases, leaving 5 bases of the junction unmatched. Germline CDR1 ENHRY, CDR2 SYGVKD. The length of the CDR3 is 13 residues. CDR3 residues: CATLAGGEDTQYF. The CDR3 nucleotides are TGTGCCACCCTAGCGGGGGGAGAAGATACGCAGTATTTT.

This clonotype was counted only a few times. Sequence at one end of the junction differs from germline and may be a read error. This chain joins TRBV9 and TRBJ2-1, with 9 positions matching TRBD1. The CDR3 covers 15 residues. Germline V lookup: CDR1 SGDLS, CDR2 YYNGEE. CDR3 nucleotide sequence: TGTGCCTGCAGCGTAGCGGACAGGGGCTACAATGAGCAGTTCTTC. Translation: CACSVADRGYNEQFF.

V gene TRBV12-3 or TRBV12-4 combines with J gene TRBJ2-3, with D hard to call. The CDR3 consists of 15 residues. Trimming cost V 2 bases and J 1 base, with 10 bases left between them. The CDR3 here is CASSLLGVGTDTQYF. The DNA for the CDR3 is TGTGCCAGCAGTTTATTGGGCGTCGGCACAGATACGCAGTATTTT.